Listed here are 28 T cell receptor beta chains from one sample, sequenced in a study of T cell clusters in autoimmune cytopenias. TRB rearrangements were amplified by touch-down multiplex PCR with mixed TRB-A/B primers. TCRdb re-called the multiplex PCR reads, yielding one record per CDR3 amino acid sequence without DNA. The repertoire table contains about 4,500 distinct CDR3 sequences. TRB was amplified from 250 ng of peripheral blood genomic DNA per sample. These data also formed part of another study, on T cell repertoires in aging, cancer and after chemotherapy.

Sequencing was done on a sample of peripheral blood. The receptors were sampled from a human donor in good health.

The chain uses TRBV12-3 or TRBV12-4 and TRBJ2-5; TCRdb designates TRBD1, a call that cannot be tested without DNA. The CDR3 runs 13 residues. The CDR3 here is CASSFYRAETQYF.

CDR3 region: CASFTGDMVGTQYF. V gene TRBV5-1 combines with J gene TRBJ2-3; TCRdb proposes TRBD1, but this gene call is untestable without DNA. Germline V gene sequence: CDR1 SGHRS, CDR2 YFSETQ. CDR3 size: 14 residues.

The rearrangement links TRBV6-2 or TRBV6-3 to TRBJ2-2. In germline, CDR1 is MNHEY, CDR2 SVGEGT. This CDR3 comprises 15 residues. CDR3 region: CASVTGSTNTGELFF.

This clonotype shows up as medium-sized by frequency. V and J are TRBV19 and TRBJ2-2; TCRdb calls TRBD2, which cannot be checked without DNA. The germline V gene encodes CDR1 LNHDA and CDR2 SQIVND (reference sequence). The CDR3 length is 14 residues. CDR3 amino acids: CASHGTIYTGELFF.

This clonotype is identified as medium-sized (0.01 to 0.1%) from frequency. This chain joins TRBV18 and TRBJ1-1; TCRdb lists TRBD1, though no DNA is available to test this call. CDR1 and CDR2 (germline): KGHSH, LQKENI. The CDR3 is made up of 13 amino acids. CDR3 region: CASSPTGDTEAFF.

The V call is TRBV6-2 or TRBV6-3, the J call TRBJ1-5. The CDR3 contains 13 residues. Germline loops: CDR1 MNHEY, CDR2 SVGEGT. This CDR3 reads CASSFVEDQPQHF.

The rearrangement uses TRBV18 and TRBJ2-6. CDR1 KGHSH and CDR2 LQKENI come from the germline V gene. The CDR3 has 18 amino acids. CDR3 sequence: CASSTTGFSLSGANVLTF.

Measured by frequency, this clonotype is medium-sized. The gene calls are TRBV6-5 and TRBJ1-6. The CDR3 has 13 amino acids. Per germline, CDR1 MNHEY and CDR2 SVGAGI. The CDR3 reads CASSDAANSPLHF.

The V and J genes are TRBV6-5 and TRBJ1-2; TCRdb's D call, TRBD1, is unchecked because there is no DNA. The CDR3 spans 15 residues. Per germline, CDR1 MNHEY and CDR2 SVGAGI. This chain's CDR3 is CASSDGTGVLYGYTF.

The rearrangement links TRBV20-1 to TRBJ2-6. The CDR3 spans 13 residues. Germline V gene lookup returns CDR1 DFQATT and CDR2 SNEGSKA (reference sequence). CDR3 in amino acids: CSALYSGANVLTF.

This clonotype is classed as medium-sized (0.01 to 0.1%) by frequency. CDR3 protein: CSVVRAGSGTQYF. V is TRBV29-1 and J is TRBJ2-5; the TCRdb call, TRBD1, lacks DNA for checking. Germline CDR1 is SQVTM and CDR2 is ANQGSEA. The CDR3 length is 13 residues. The variable domain in full, completed from reference TRBV29-1 and TRBJ2-5, reads SAVISQKPSRDICQRGTSLTIQCQVDSQVTMMFWYRQQPGQSLTLIATANQGSEATYESGFVIDKFPISRPNLTFSTLTVSNMSPEDSSIYLCSVVRAGSGTQYFGPGTRLLVL.

This rearrangement joins TRBV29-1 to TRBJ2-3. Per the germline V gene, CDR1 is SQVTM and CDR2 is ANQGSEA. The length of the CDR3 is 11 residues. The CDR3 spells CSVDLTDTQYF.

This chain uses TRBV5-8 with TRBJ2-3. The germline V gene encodes CDR1 SGHTS and CDR2 YDEGEE. This CDR3 region has 14 residues. CDR3 in amino acids: CASSLTQTTDTQYF. The full variable domain, in which reference TRBV5-8 and TRBJ2-3 provide the parts outside the CDR3, is EAGVTQSPTHLIKTRGQQATLRCSPISGHTSVYWYQQALGLGLQFLLWYDEGEERNRGNFPPRFSGRQFPNYSSELNVNALELEDSALYLCASSLTQTTDTQYFGPGTRLTVL.

This clonotype ranks as medium-sized (0.01 to 0.1%) in terms of frequency. The chain couples TRBV6-6 to TRBJ2-3; without DNA, the TCRdb call of TRBD1 cannot be checked. This CDR3 contains 13 residues. CDR1 and CDR2 from the germline V gene are MNHNY and SVGAGI (reference sequence). CDR3 residues: CASRTGGTDTQYF.

Judged by frequency, this clonotype is medium-sized. The V gene is TRBV29-1, the J gene TRBJ1-2. This CDR3 is built from 13 residues. Germline V CDR1 and CDR2: SQVTM, ANQGSEA. The CDR3 region is CSVGRTSNYGYTF. Combining the CDR3 with reference TRBV29-1 and TRBJ1-2 gives the whole variable domain SAVISQKPSRDICQRGTSLTIQCQVDSQVTMMFWYRQQPGQSLTLIATANQGSEATYESGFVIDKFPISRPNLTFSTLTVSNMSPEDSSIYLCSVGRTSNYGYTFGSGTRLTVV.

The chain recombines TRBV19 with TRBJ2-1; TCRdb's D gene call, TRBD2, goes unchecked for lack of DNA. CDR3 length: 16 residues. Germline lookup yields CDR1 LNHDA and CDR2 SQIVND (reference sequence). The CDR3 loop is CASSLMGAGGQNEQFF.

The rearrangement joins TRBV29-1 to TRBJ2-7; TCRdb proposes TRBD2, but this gene call is untestable without DNA. This CDR3 is 14 amino acids long. CDR1 is SQVTM, CDR2 ANQGSEA, per germline. The CDR3 sequence is CSVGLAEETYEQYF.

Frequency places this clonotype as medium-sized. The genes are TRBV19 and TRBJ2-1; TCRdb's D call of TRBD2 is untestable without DNA. Germline CDR1 LNHDA, CDR2 SQIVND (reference sequence). This CDR3 comprises 15 residues. The CDR3 protein is CATTASGRVDNEQFF.

The chain couples TRBV19 to TRBJ2-7; TCRdb gives TRBD2 as the D gene, but with no DNA this cannot be confirmed. CDR1 LNHDA and CDR2 SQIVND come from the germline V gene (reference sequence). This CDR3 comprises 14 residues. CDR3 sequence reads: CATRASGFSYEQYF.

In terms of frequency, this clonotype is medium-sized. The V and J genes are TRBV6-5 and TRBJ2-3; as DNA is missing, the TRBD2 call by TCRdb cannot be tested. Germline loops: CDR1 MNHEY, CDR2 SVGAGI. The CDR3 has 13 amino acids. The CDR3 loop reads CASSYGGADTQYF.

Its frequency marks this clonotype as medium-sized. The V and J genes are TRBV19 and TRBJ2-7; with no DNA, the TCRdb D assignment of TRBD1 cannot be verified. In germline, CDR1 is LNHDA, CDR2 SQIVND (reference sequence). The CDR3 length is 13 residues. The CDR3 loop reads CASSLHRVGEQYF.

This rearrangement joins TRBV5-1 to TRBJ2-3. The CDR3 runs 12 residues. Germline CDR1 and CDR2: SGHRS and YFSETQ. CDR3 sequence: CASSLVTDTQYF.

The chain joins TRBV5-1 to TRBJ2-7; the D call from TCRdb, TRBD2, cannot be confirmed without DNA. The germline gives CDR1 SGHRS, CDR2 YFSETQ. The CDR3 totals 13 residues. The CDR3 sequence is CASSELVVDEQYF.

This chain links TRBV30 with TRBJ1-4; TCRdb picks TRBD1, but there is no DNA to check that call. The CDR3 has 17 residues. Per the germline V gene, CDR1 is GTSNPN and CDR2 is SVGIG (reference sequence). CDR3 sequence: CAWSVKDRGRTNEKLFF.

The chain employs TRBV12-3 or TRBV12-4 and TRBJ1-6; TCRdb picks TRBD1, but there is no DNA to check that call. The CDR3 contains 14 residues. CDR3: CASSPTGSLSPLHF.

The J gene is TRBJ1-1, the V gene TRBV19. CDR1 and CDR2 from the germline V gene are LNHDA and SQIVND (reference sequence). This CDR3 is built from 12 residues. Here the CDR3 reads CASSTENTEAFF.

This clonotype is classed as medium-sized (0.01 to 0.1%) by frequency. The chain uses TRBV6-2 or TRBV6-3 and TRBJ2-2. CDR1 and CDR2 from the germline V gene are MNHEY and SVGEGT. CDR3 length equals 13 residues. The CDR3 loop is CASRERVTGELFF.

V gene TRBV6-5 combines with J gene TRBJ2-2; TCRdb selects TRBD1, and the lack of DNA leaves this call unchecked. This CDR3 is 14 amino acids long. Germline CDR1 reads MNHEY; CDR2 reads SVGAGI. The CDR3 loop reads CASRTRGNTGELFF.